This T cell receptor beta chain was recovered during a study of T cells in Graves' hyperthyroidism and ophthalmopathy. CDR3 length: 14 residues. Trimming stripped 6 bases from V and 4 bases from J, with 19 bases between. Germline CDR1 reads DFQATT; CDR2 reads SNEGSKA (reference sequence). TCR beta CDR3 region amplification was performed from RNA transcripts. First-round RT-PCR with HTBI primers amplified the TCR CDR3 region. MiXCR was run by TCRdb on the multiplex PCR reads, yielding one entry per CDR3 protein. The sample has about 620,000 distinct CDR3 sequences; 15% to 20% are singletons. Fresh peripheral blood, 9.5 to 10 ml of it, supplied the PBMCs. A few counts support this clonotype.

The sample consisted of blood. The chain has TRBV20-1 and TRBJ2-7; possible D gene TRBD1, 5 bases. This TCR came from a woman aged 25 to 39 with Graves' hyperthyroidism. CDR3 sequence (DNA): TGCAGTGCCTCCGACAGCCTCCCTAGGTACGAGCAGTACTTC. Encoded protein: CSASDSLPRYEQYF.